This T cell receptor beta chain came from a study of response to subunit inactivated influenza vaccine. Study observations and caveats: The authors suggested that every seasonal influenza vaccination recruits few new T cells.

TCRdb independently ran MiXCR on the RT-PCR reads; one entry per CDR3 protein. This table has 700,000 to 900,000 distinct CDR3 sequences, roughly 20% appearing once. On this clonotype itself: Its matching antigen is unknown.

The sample consisted of PBMCs from blood, taken approximately 5 days after vaccination. The receptor's source is a man over 45 who received an inactivated influenza vaccine.

Here the CDR3 DNA reads TGTGCCAGCAGGGGACGGAGGGGGGGCACTGAAGCTTTCTTT. Translated, it gives CASRGRRGGTEAFF. The rearrangement uses TRBV6-2 or TRBV6-3 and TRBJ1-1; D perhaps matches TRBD1 (6 bases). The V gene lost 6 bases and the J gene lost 4 bases, with 15 bases spanning the gap. The germline CDR1 and CDR2 sequences are MNHEY and SVGEGT. The CDR3 consists of 14 residues.